The next 17 T cell receptor beta chains were all read from a single sample in a study of cytomegalovirus exposure and HLA in healthy donors. PCR used 60 Vbeta primers and 13 Jbeta primers. Profiling relied on immunoSEQ multiplex PCR, and the TCRdb table lists in-frame clones only, not all of them. Among over 100,000 clones listed, 65% to 75% were seen once. The source material was PBMCs. These receptors came from a man aged 35 to 55 in good health and CMV-seropositive.

The chain recombines TRBV5-1 with TRBJ2-1, with 7 bases identical to TRBD1. The length of the CDR3 is 16 residues. Per germline, CDR1 SGHRS and CDR2 YFSETQ. J was trimmed by 2 bases and V by 4 bases; bases with no gene match: 9. CDR3 sequence: CASSTGQPKAYNEQFF. The CDR3 bases are TGCGCCAGCAGCACGGGACAGCCGAAGGCCTACAATGAGCAGTTCTTC.

The chain links TRBV11-2 to TRBJ2-7, with D hard to call. Germline CDR1 and CDR2: SGHAT and FQNNGV. The CDR3 is 18 residues long. V was clipped by 1 base and J by 7 bases, with 26 bases between them. CDR3 protein: CASSLVSLPKFSRREQYF. CDR3 sequence (DNA): TGTGCCAGCAGCTTAGTAAGCTTGCCGAAATTCTCCCGAAGAGAGCAGTACTTC.

The chain links TRBV14 to TRBJ2-3; tentatively, D is TRBD2 (5 bases). The CDR3 runs 14 residues. Germline lookup yields CDR1 SGHDN and CDR2 FVKESK. Trimming removed 0 bases at V and 5 bases at J, with 9 bases between. Here the CDR3 DNA reads TGTGCCAGCAGCCAAGAACGGGGTAGAGATACGCAGTATTTT. Translation gives CASSQERGRDTQYF. Variable domain in full (rest from reference TRBV14 and TRBJ2-3): EAGVTQFPSHSVIEKGQTVTLRCDPISGHDNLYWYRRVMGKEIKFLLHFVKESKQDESGMPNNRFLAERTGGTYSTLKVQPAELEDSGVYFCASSQERGRDTQYFGPGTRLTVL.

In DNA form, the CDR3 reads TGTGCCAGCAGTTTACGCTCGGAGCCCTTTGAAAAACTGTTTTTT. Protein sequence: CASSLRSEPFEKLFF. The V call is TRBV28, the J call TRBJ1-4, with D unresolved. V lost 2 bases to trimming and J lost 7 bases, with 14 bases between them. The CDR3 loop spans 15 amino acids. Germline CDR1 MDHEN, CDR2 SYDVKM.

Of note for this clone: At one of its ends the junction is not consistent with the germline gene, which may arise from a read error. The chain has TRBV28 and TRBJ1-3; 7 bases line up with TRBD1. This CDR3 has 14 residues. Germline V gene data show CDR1 as MDHEN and CDR2 as SYDVKM. In DNA, the CDR3 is TGTACCAGCAGTAAGGGGGCACCAAGAAACACCATATATTTT. It codes for CTSSKGAPRNTIYF.

This CDR3 reads CASSKTGERYEQYF. The DNA for the CDR3 is TGTGCCAGCAGTAAAACAGGGGAGAGGTACGAGCAGTACTTC. The J gene is TRBJ2-7, the V gene TRBV6-6, with 7 bases matching TRBD1. J gave up 4 bases and V 5 bases, and 8 bases lay outside the gene matches. The CDR3 has 14 amino acids. Per the germline V gene, CDR1 is MNHNY and CDR2 is SVGAGI (reference sequence).

This clone was counted a few times. The V gene is TRBV7-2, the J gene TRBJ2-7, with 7 bases aligning to TRBD2. CDR1 SGHTA and CDR2 FQGNSA come from the germline V gene. With V trimmed by 3 bases and J by 5 bases, 13 bases remained unmatched. This CDR3 has 16 residues. CDR3 loop: CASSLPRLGGIDEQYF. CDR3 coding DNA: TGTGCCAGCAGCTTGCCCCGCTTGGGGGGGATCGACGAGCAGTACTTC.

This rearrangement joins TRBV4-1 to TRBJ2-7; TRBD1 might be the D (5 bases). Between the trimmed V and J ends, which lost 3 bases and 3 bases, there was a span of 9 bases. From germline, CDR1 is MGHRA and CDR2 YSYEKL. This CDR3 contains 13 residues. DNA for the CDR3: TGCGCCAGCAGCCACGTAGGGGACTACGAGCAGTACTTC. It is translated as CASSHVGDYEQYF.

This sequence joins TRBV28 and TRBJ2-1; 12 bases are a match to TRBD1. The CDR3 contains 17 residues. Looked up from germline, CDR1 is MDHEN and CDR2 is SYDVKM. The V gene end was trimmed by 5 bases and the J gene end by 7 bases; junction bases not matched to a gene: 12. The CDR3 protein is CASSPGQGARGWNEQFF. CDR3 coding DNA: TGTGCCAGCAGTCCGGGACAGGGGGCGAGGGGGTGGAATGAGCAGTTCTTC.

J is TRBJ1-4 and V is TRBV5-1, with a weak D call TRBD1 (5 bases). The CDR3 has 15 amino acids. The germline V gene encodes CDR1 SGHRS and CDR2 YFSETQ. The V end was cut by 0 bases, the J end by 6 bases, with 12 bases between. CDR3 coding DNA: TGCGCCAGCAGCTTGGATGGGACTCGGGATGAAAAACTGTTTTTT. Protein: CASSLDGTRDEKLFF.

This sequence joins TRBV2 and TRBJ2-3, with TRBD1 matching 12 bases. The CDR3 contains 15 residues. V lost 5 bases, J lost 7 bases, and 7 bases stayed unmatched. The germline CDR1 and CDR2 sequences are SNHLY and FYNNEI. In DNA form, the CDR3 reads TGTGCCAGCAGTCAGGGACAGGGGGCGCGAAATACGCAGTATTTT. This translates into CASSQGQGARNTQYF.

This clone showed up just once. The chain links TRBV7-9 to TRBJ2-4, with D possibly matching TRBD1 (6 bases). Germline V CDR1 and CDR2: SEHNR, FQNEAQ (reference sequence). Trimming removed 7 bases at V and 5 bases at J, with 12 bases between. The length of the CDR3 is 13 residues. The CDR3 reads CASTHRDQNIQYF. The CDR3 DNA follows: TGTGCCAGCACCCACAGGGACCAAAACATTCAGTACTTC.

The chain uses TRBV28 and TRBJ1-4; 9 bases fit TRBD1. V dropped 6 bases and J dropped 7; count of bases not matched to a gene: 9. Germline V gene data show CDR1 as MDHEN and CDR2 as SYDVKM. This CDR3 contains 15 residues. This CDR3 reads CASRFLDRGSEKLFF. The CDR3 DNA reads TGTGCCAGCAGGTTTTTGGACAGGGGAAGTGAAAAACTGTTTTTT.

V is TRBV29-1 and J is TRBJ2-7; tentative D call: TRBD2 (6 bases). Trimming took off 4 bases at V and 0 bases at J, with 13 bases between the two ends. The V gene's germline CDR1 is SQVTM and CDR2 ANQGSEA. This CDR3 is 14 amino acids long. CDR3 protein: CSVAPGLISYEQYF. The CDR3 DNA reads TGCAGCGTTGCTCCGGGACTGATCTCCTACGAGCAGTACTTC.

CDR3 DNA: TGTGCCAGCAGTGGCAGGGTGGGCACTGAAGCTTTCTTT. It translates to CASSGRVGTEAFF. This rearrangement joins TRBV6-1 to TRBJ1-1, with D perhaps TRBD1 (5 bases). Germline CDR1 MNHNS, CDR2 SASEGT. The length of the CDR3 is 13 residues. The V and J ends lost 4 bases and 4 bases respectively, with 10 bases between them.

The chain links TRBV15 to TRBJ1-1; D remains unclear. V shed 2 bases and J shed 8 bases, with 6 bases lying between them. CDR3 length equals 11 residues. Germline CDR1 and CDR2: LNHNV and YYDKDF (reference sequence). The chain's CDR3 is CATSRQVEAFF. The DNA for the CDR3 is TGTGCCACCAGCAGACAGGTGGAAGCTTTCTTT.

This clone was seen more than once but under ten times. CDR3 in amino acids: CASSKLAVNEQFF. CDR3 in DNA: TGTGCCAGCAGCAAATTAGCTGTCAATGAGCAGTTCTTC. The rearrangement uses TRBV27 and TRBJ2-1, with no clear D. CDR3 length: 13 amino acids. Between the trimmed V and J ends, which lost 6 bases and 6 bases, there was a span of 12 bases. CDR1 MNHEY and CDR2 SMNVEV come from the germline V gene (reference sequence).